The T cell receptor beta chain under discussion was sequenced for a study of blood T cell repertoires in COVID-19. For the study at large: Acute and convalescent COVID-19 samples came from the United States, Italy and Spain.

In the original processing: Reference gene primer amplification gave nucleated cell count estimates. Assay: immunoSEQ multiplex PCR; the TCRdb copy retains only in-frame clones and omits some. The DNA gave D and trimming, while V, J and clone size come from that table. The sample has around 480,000 clones, approximately 88% seen once. V shed 4 bases and J 9 bases; nucleotides not matched to a gene: 11. Looked up from germline, CDR1 is SNHLY and CDR2 is FYNNEI. The CDR3 runs 15 residues. This sequence originates from a woman aged 45-59 years with COVID-19, enrolled during active disease. Sequencing was carried out using peripheral blood. The chain employs TRBV2 and TRBJ2-4; 8 positions agree with TRBD2. The DNA for the CDR3 is TGTGCCAGCAGTGGGAGCATCGGGGGGGAAGGCATTCAGTACTTC. Protein product: CASSGSIGGEGIQYF.